The 8 T cell receptor beta chains presented below share a single source sample, sequenced in a study of blood T cell repertoires in COVID-19. Sequencing was performed with immunoSEQ multiplex PCR; in TCRdb, only in-frame clones are kept and a portion is missing. Seen here are more than 50,000 clones, around 90% observed once, and the top ten hold around a sixth. Sequencing input: peripheral blood. These receptor sequences come from a man aged 80 or over with acute or convalescent COVID-19.

The genes are TRBV7-2 and TRBJ2-3; weak D call: TRBD2 (5 bases). The CDR3 has 14 amino acids. V lost 2 bases and J 0 bases, leaving 6 bases between the germline ends. Germline V gives CDR1 SGHTA, CDR2 FQGNSA. The CDR3 spells CASSLPGSTDTQYF. The CDR3 nucleotides are TGTGCCAGCAGCTTACCGGGGAGCACAGATACGCAGTATTTT.

J is TRBJ1-1 and V is TRBV7-3; D perhaps matches TRBD1 (6 bases). Trimming pared 6 bases from V and 2 bases from J, leaving 10 bases between. Germline-derived CDR1 and CDR2 are SGHTA and FQGTGA. The CDR3 totals 13 residues. CDR3 sequence: CASRQDRNTEAFF. DNA for the CDR3: TGTGCCAGCAGACAGGACAGAAACACTGAAGCTTTCTTT. Supplemented by reference TRBV7-3 and TRBJ1-1, the full variable domain reads GAGVSQTPSNKVTEKGKYVELRCDPISGHTALYWYRQSLGQGPEFLIYFQGTGAADDSGLPNDRFFAVRPEGSVSTLKIQRTERGDSAVYLCASRQDRNTEAFFGQGTRLTVV.

V is TRBV7-9 and J is TRBJ1-2; a possible D gene is TRBD1 (6 bases). The CDR3 is made up of 16 amino acids. The germline V and J ends were trimmed by 5 bases and 4 bases, with 20 bases remaining between them. Germline V gene lookup returns CDR1 SEHNR and CDR2 FQNEAQ (reference sequence). This CDR3 is CASSPPGASPLYGYTF. CDR3 DNA: TGTGCCAGCAGCCCCCCAGGGGCCTCCCCCCTCTATGGCTACACCTTC.

V usage is TRBV5-1 and J usage is TRBJ2-1, with 7 bases lining up with TRBD1. With 2 bases clipped from V and 5 bases from J, the junction kept 4 bases outside the gene matches. The germline CDR1 and CDR2 sequences are SGHRS and YFSETQ. The CDR3 contains 14 residues. The chain's CDR3 is CASSLGTVDNEQFF. The CDR3 nucleotides read TGCGCCAGCAGCTTAGGGACAGTGGACAATGAGCAGTTCTTC.

This rearrangement joins TRBV30 to TRBJ2-5; perhaps TRBD1 as D (6 bases). The CDR3 is 13 amino acids. In germline, CDR1 is GTSNPN, CDR2 SVGIG (reference sequence). Trimming removed 3 bases from V and 5 bases from J, with 13 bases in between. In DNA form, the CDR3 reads TGTGCCTGGAGGCCGGGTAGGGGGGAGACCCAGTACTTC. It specifies CAWRPGRGETQYF.

The rearrangement links TRBV21-1 to TRBJ1-3. TRBV21-1 is a listed pseudogene. The CDR3 is 15 amino acids. As DNA, the CDR3 is TGTGCCAGCAGCTCAACCGGGTGCTCTGGAAACACCATATATTTT. It translates to CASSSTGCSGNTIYF.

The chain employs TRBV2 and TRBJ2-7; 8 nucleotides agree with TRBD2. Germline V gives CDR1 SNHLY, CDR2 FYNNEI. V lost 3 bases and J lost 4; bases outside the gene matches: 14. This CDR3 comprises 17 residues. CDR3 DNA sequence: TGTGCCAGCAGTGAGTTAGGGGGGACTAGGAATCTGTACGAGCAGTACTTC. It is translated as CASSELGGTRNLYEQYF.

V gene TRBV19 combines with J gene TRBJ2-3, with 10 bases fitting TRBD1. Unmatched junction bases numbered 6, after V lost 6 bases and J lost 0 bases. CDR3 size: 16 residues. Germline CDR1 reads LNHDA; CDR2 reads SQIVND (reference sequence). The CDR3 loop is CASRPTGGWSTDTQYF. The CDR3 DNA sequence: TGTGCCAGTAGGCCGACAGGGGGCTGGAGCACAGATACGCAGTATTTT.